This T cell receptor beta chain derives from a study of CD8+ T cells in alopecia areata. This CDR3 comprises 15 residues. Trimming cost V 7 bases and J 7 bases; bases outside gene matches: 8. CDR1 and CDR2 from the germline V gene are LNHDA and SQIVND (reference sequence). Reverse transcribed after extraction, RNA yielded cDNA as the sequencing template. Assay: immunoSEQ multiplex PCR; the TCRdb copy retains only in-frame clones and omits some. This table has fewer than 250,000 clones, 64% appearing once. Treatment reported: oral pan-JAK inhibitor, 5-10 mg twice daily. V usage is TRBV19 and J usage is TRBJ2-2; 11 nucleotides match TRBD2. Sequenced material: CD4+ T cells sorted from blood, taken at week 4, from a patient treated with tofacitinib. The sequence derives from a human donor with alopecia areata. CDR3 nucleotides: TGTGCCAGTACCCCTAGCGGGGGGCCCGGCGGGGAGCTGTTTTTT. It specifies CASTPSGGPGGELFF.